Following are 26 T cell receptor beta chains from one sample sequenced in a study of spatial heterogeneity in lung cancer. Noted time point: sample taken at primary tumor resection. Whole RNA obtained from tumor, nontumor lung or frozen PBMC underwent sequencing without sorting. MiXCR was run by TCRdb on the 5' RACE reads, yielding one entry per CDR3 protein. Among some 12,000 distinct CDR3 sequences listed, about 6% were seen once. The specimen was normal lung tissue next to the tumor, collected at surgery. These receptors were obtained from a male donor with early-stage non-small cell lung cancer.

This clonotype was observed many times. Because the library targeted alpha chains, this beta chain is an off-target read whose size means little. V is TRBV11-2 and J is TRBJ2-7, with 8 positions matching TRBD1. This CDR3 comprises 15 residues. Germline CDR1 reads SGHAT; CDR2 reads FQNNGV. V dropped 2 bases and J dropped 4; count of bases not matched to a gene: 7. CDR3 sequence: CASSLQQTGVYEQYF. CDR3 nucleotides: TGTGCCAGCAGCTTACAACAGACAGGGGTGTACGAGCAGTACTTC.

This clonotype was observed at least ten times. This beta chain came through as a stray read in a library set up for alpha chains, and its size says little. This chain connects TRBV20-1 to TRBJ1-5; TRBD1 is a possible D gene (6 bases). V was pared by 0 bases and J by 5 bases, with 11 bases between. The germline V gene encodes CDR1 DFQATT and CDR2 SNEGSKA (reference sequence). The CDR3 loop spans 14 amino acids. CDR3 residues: CSARDLQGDQPQHF. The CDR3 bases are TGCAGTGCTAGAGATCTACAGGGAGATCAGCCCCAGCATTTT.

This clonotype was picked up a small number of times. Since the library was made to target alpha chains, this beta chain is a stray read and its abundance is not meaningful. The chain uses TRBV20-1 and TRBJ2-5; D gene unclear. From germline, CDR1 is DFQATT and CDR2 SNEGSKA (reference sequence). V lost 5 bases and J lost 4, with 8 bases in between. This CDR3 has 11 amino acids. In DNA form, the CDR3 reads TGCAGTGCTCCTGTCGGAGAGACCCAGTACTTC. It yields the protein CSAPVGETQYF.

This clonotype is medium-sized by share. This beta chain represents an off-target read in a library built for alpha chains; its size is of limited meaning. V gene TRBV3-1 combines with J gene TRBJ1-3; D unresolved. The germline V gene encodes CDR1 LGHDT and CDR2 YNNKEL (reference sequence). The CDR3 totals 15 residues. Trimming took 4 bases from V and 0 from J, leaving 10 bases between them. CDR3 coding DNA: TGTGCCAGCAGCCCGGACGGTACCTCTGGAAACACCATATATTTT. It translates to CASSPDGTSGNTIYF.

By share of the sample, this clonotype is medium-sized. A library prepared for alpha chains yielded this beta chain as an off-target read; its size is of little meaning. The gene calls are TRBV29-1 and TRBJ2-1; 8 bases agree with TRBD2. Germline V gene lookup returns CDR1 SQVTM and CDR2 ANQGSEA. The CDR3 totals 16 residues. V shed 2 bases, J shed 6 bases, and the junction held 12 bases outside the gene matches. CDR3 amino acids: CSVERTSGWRGNEQFF. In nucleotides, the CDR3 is TGCAGCGTTGAAAGAACTAGCGGATGGAGGGGCAATGAGCAGTTCTTC.

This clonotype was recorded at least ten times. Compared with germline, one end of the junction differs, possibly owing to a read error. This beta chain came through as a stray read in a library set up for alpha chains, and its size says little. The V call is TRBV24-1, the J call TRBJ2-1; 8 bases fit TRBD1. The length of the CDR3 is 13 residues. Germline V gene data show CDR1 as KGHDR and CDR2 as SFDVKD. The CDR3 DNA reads TGTGCCACCAGTGAGACAGACAGGGGCGCTACTTACTTC. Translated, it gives CATSETDRGATYF.

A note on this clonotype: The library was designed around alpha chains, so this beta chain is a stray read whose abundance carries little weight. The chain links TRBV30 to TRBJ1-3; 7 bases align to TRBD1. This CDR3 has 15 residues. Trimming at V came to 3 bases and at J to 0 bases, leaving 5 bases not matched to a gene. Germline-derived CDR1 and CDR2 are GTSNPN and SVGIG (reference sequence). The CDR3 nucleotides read TGTGCCTGGAGCCAAGGGACAGTCTCTGGAAACACCATATATTTT. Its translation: CAWSQGTVSGNTIYF.

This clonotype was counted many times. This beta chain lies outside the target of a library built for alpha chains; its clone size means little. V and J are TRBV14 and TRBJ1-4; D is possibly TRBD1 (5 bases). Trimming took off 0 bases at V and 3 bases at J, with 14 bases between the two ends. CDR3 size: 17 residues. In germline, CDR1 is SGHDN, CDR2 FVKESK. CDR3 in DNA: TGTGCCAGCAGCCAAGAGAGAGGGGATGAAGCTAATGAAAAACTGTTTTTT. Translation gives CASSQERGDEANEKLFF.

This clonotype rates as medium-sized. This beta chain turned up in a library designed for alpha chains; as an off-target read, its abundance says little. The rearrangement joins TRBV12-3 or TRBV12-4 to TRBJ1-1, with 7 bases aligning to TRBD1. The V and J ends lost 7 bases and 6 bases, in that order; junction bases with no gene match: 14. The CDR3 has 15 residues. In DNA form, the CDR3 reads TGTGCCAGCATCCGGGACAGCCAGATTTTCGCTGAAGCTTTCTTT. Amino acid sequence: CASIRDSQIFAEAFF.

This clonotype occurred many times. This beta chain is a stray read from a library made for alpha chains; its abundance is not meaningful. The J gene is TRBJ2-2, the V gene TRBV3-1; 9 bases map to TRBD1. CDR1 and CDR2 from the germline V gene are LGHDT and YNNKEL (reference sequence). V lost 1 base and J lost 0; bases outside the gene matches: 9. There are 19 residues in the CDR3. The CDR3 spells CASSQGAVWTGANTGELFF. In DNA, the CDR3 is TGTGCCAGCAGCCAAGGGGCCGTCTGGACAGGGGCGAACACCGGGGAGCTGTTTTTT.

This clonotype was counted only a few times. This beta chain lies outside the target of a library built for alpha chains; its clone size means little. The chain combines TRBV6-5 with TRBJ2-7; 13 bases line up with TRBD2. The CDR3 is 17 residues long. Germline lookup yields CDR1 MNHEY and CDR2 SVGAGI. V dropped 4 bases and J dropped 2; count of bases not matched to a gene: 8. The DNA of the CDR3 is TGTGCCAGCAGTTCCTCGACTAGCGGGAGGTGGACCTACGAGCAGTACTTC. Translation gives CASSSSTSGRWTYEQYF.

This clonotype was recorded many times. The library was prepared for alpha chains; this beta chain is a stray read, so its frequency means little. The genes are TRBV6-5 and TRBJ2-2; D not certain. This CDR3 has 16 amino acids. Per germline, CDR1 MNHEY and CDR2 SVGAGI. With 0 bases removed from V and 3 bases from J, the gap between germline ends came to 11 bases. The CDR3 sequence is CASSYSIIRDTGELFF. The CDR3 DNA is TGTGCCAGCAGTTACTCGATTATCCGAGACACCGGGGAGCTGTTTTTT.

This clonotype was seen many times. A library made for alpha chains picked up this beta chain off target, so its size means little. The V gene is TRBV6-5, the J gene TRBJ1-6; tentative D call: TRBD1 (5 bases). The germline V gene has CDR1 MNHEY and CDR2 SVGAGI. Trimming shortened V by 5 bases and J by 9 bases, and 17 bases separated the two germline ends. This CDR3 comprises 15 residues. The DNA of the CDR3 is TGTGCCAGCAGTCCCAGGCGGGCAGGGATTTCACCCCTCCACTTT. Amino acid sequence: CASSPRRAGISPLHF.

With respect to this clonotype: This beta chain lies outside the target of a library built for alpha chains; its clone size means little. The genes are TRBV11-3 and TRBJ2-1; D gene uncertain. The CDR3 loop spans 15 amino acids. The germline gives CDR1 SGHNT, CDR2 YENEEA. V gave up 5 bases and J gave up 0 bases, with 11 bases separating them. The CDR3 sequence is CASSPRAGSYNEQFF. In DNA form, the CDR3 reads TGTGCCAGCAGCCCTCGGGCAGGCTCCTACAATGAGCAGTTCTTC.

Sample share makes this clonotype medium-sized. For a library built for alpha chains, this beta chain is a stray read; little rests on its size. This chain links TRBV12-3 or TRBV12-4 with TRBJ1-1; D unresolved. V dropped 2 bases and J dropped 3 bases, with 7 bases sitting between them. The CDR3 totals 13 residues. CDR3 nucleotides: TGTGCCAGCAGTTTACTCCGGGACACTGAAGCTTTCTTT. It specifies CASSLLRDTEAFF.

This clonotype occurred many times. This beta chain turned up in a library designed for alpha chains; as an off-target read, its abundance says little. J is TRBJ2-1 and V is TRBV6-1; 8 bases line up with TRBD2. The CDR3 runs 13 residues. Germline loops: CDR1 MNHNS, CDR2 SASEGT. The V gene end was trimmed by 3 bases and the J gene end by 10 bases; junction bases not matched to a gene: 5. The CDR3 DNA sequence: TGTGCCAGCAGTGAGTCGGCGGGAGGAGAGCAGTTCTTC. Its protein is CASSESAGGEQFF.

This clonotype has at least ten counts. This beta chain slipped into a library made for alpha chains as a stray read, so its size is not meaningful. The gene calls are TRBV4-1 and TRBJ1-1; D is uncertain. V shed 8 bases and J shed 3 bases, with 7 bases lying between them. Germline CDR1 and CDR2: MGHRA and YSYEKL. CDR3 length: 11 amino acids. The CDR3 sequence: CASQVDTEAFF. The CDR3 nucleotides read TGCGCCAGCCAAGTGGACACTGAAGCTTTCTTT.

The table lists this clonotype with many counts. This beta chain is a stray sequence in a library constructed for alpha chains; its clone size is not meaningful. The CDR3 reads CASSADSLKNIQYF. CDR3 nucleotide sequence: TGTGCCAGCAGCGCCGACTCCCTCAAAAACATTCAGTACTTC. J is TRBJ2-4 and V is TRBV7-9; D not resolved. This CDR3 contains 14 residues. Per germline, CDR1 SEHNR and CDR2 FQNEAQ (reference sequence). Trimming pared 5 bases from V and 3 bases from J, leaving 11 bases between.

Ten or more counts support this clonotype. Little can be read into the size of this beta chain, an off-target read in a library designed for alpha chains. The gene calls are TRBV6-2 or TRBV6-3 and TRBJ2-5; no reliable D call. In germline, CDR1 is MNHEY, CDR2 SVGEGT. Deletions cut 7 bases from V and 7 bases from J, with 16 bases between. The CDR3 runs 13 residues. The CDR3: CASTLTVPGTQYF. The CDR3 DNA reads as TGTGCCAGCACTTTGACGGTCCCCGGGACCCAGTACTTC.

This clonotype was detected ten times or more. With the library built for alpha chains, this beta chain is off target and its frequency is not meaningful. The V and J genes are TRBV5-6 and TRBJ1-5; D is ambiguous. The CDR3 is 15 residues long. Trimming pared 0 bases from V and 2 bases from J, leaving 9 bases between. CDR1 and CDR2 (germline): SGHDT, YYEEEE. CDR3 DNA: TGTGCCAGCAGCTTGGGGGCGCAGGGCAATCAGCCCCAGCATTTT. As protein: CASSLGAQGNQPQHF.

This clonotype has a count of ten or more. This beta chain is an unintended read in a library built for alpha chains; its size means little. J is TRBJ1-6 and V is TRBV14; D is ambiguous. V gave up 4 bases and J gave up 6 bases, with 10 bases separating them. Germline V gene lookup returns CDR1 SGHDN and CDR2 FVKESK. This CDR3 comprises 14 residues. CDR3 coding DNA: TGTGCCAGCAGCCGCCAGCCTTCTAATTCACCCCTCCACTTT. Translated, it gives CASSRQPSNSPLHF.

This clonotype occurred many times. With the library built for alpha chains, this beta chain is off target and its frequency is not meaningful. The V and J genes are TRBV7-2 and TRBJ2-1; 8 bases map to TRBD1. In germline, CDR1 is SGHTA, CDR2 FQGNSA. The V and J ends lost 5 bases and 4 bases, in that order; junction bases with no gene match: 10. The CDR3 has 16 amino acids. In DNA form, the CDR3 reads TGTGCCAGCAGCCCACAGGGGGGAATAGCTTACAATGAGCAGTTCTTC. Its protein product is CASSPQGGIAYNEQFF.

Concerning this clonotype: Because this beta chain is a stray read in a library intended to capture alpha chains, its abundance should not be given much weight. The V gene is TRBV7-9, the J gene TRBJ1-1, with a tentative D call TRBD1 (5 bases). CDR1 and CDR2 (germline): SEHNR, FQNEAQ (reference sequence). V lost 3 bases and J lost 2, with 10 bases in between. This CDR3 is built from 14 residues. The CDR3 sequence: CASSLDIPNTEAFF. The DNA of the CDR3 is TGTGCCAGCAGCTTGGACATCCCTAACACTGAAGCTTTCTTT.

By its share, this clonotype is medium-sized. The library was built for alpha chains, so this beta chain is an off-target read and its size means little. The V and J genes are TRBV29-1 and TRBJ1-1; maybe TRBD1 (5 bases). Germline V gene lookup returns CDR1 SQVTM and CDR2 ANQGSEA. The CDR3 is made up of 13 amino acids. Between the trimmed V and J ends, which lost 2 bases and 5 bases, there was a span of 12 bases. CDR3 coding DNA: TGCAGCGTTGAACCGCAGGGTAGGACTGAAGCTTTCTTT. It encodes CSVEPQGRTEAFF.

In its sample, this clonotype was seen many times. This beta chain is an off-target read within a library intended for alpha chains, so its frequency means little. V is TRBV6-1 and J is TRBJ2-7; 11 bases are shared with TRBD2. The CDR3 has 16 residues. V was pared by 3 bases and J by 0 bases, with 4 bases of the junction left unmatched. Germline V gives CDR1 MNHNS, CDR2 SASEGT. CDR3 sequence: CASSEGLAELSYEQYF. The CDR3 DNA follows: TGTGCCAGCAGTGAGGGACTAGCGGAGCTCTCCTACGAGCAGTACTTC.

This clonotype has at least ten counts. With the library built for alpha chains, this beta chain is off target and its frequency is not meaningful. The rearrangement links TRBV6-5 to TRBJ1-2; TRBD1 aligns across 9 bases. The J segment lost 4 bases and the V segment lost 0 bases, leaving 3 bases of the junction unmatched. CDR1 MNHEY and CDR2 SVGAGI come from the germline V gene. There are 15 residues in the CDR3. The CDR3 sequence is CASSYSETGGYGYTF. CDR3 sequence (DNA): TGTGCCAGCAGTTACTCGGAGACAGGGGGCTATGGCTACACCTTC.